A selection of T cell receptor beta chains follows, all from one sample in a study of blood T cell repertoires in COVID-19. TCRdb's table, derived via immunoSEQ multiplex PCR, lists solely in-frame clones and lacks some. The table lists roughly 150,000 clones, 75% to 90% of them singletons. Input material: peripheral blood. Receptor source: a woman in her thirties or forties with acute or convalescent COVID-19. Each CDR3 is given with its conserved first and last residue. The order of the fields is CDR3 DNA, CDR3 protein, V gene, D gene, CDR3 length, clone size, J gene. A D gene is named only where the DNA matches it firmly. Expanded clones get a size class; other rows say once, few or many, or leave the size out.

cdr3_nt: TGTGCCAGCAGCCAAGATCTTTCGGAGAATCAGCCCCAGCATTTT; cdr3_aa: CASSQDLSENQPQHF; v_call: TRBV3-1/TRBV3-2; d_call: .; cdr3_length: 15; clone_size: once; j_call: TRBJ1-5
cdr3_nt: TGTGCCAGCAGCTCCAGGATAGGCTACGATGAGCAGTTCTTC; cdr3_aa: CASSSRIGYDEQFF; v_call: TRBV7-2; d_call: .; cdr3_length: 14; clone_size: .; j_call: TRBJ2-1
cdr3_nt: TGTGCCACCAGCAGAGGAGACCCCCGACACAAAGAGACCCAGTACTTC; cdr3_aa: CATSRGDPRHKETQYF; v_call: TRBV15; d_call: .; cdr3_length: 16; clone_size: .; j_call: TRBJ2-5
cdr3_nt: TGTGCCAGCTCACCACCCGCGGGGATAAACACCGGGGAGCTGTTTTTT; cdr3_aa: CASSPPAGINTGELFF; v_call: TRBV18; d_call: .; cdr3_length: 16; clone_size: .; j_call: TRBJ2-2
cdr3_nt: TGTGCCGGAGCCTACATGGCATCCCTGAATGAGCAGTTCTTC; cdr3_aa: CAGAYMASLNEQFF; v_call: TRBV28; d_call: .; cdr3_length: 14; clone_size: .; j_call: TRBJ2-1
cdr3_nt: TGTGCCAGCAGTGAAGCGGACAGGGTTTCTGAGTACTTC; cdr3_aa: CASSEADRVSEYF; v_call: TRBV2; d_call: TRBD1; cdr3_length: 13; clone_size: few; j_call: TRBJ2-7
cdr3_nt: TGTGCCAGCAGTCTACAAGGGGGCACTGAAGCTTTCTTT; cdr3_aa: CASSLQGGTEAFF; v_call: TRBV28; d_call: .; cdr3_length: 13; clone_size: .; j_call: TRBJ1-1
cdr3_nt: TGTGCCAGCAGCTTGAATGGCGGAAACTCTGGAAACACCATATATTTT; cdr3_aa: CASSLNGGNSGNTIYF; v_call: TRBV5-4; d_call: .; cdr3_length: 16; clone_size: .; j_call: TRBJ1-3
cdr3_nt: TGCGCCAGCAGCTCTGGGGGCCGGAGCACAGATACGCAGTATTTT; cdr3_aa: CASSSGGRSTDTQYF; v_call: TRBV5-1; d_call: .; cdr3_length: 15; clone_size: .; j_call: TRBJ2-3
cdr3_nt: TGTGCCAGTAGTATAATATTGGGACAGGGATCGAATTCACCCCTCCACTTT; cdr3_aa: CASSIILGQGSNSPLHF; v_call: TRBV19; d_call: TRBD1; cdr3_length: 17; clone_size: .; j_call: TRBJ1-6
cdr3_nt: TGTGCCACCAGTGATGGACAATCGGGTCGCGGCTACACCTTC; cdr3_aa: CATSDGQSGRGYTF; v_call: TRBV24-1; d_call: .; cdr3_length: 14; clone_size: once; j_call: TRBJ1-2
cdr3_nt: TGTGCCAGTAGTATAGTAGCGGGATGGGGCAATGAGCAGTTCTTC; cdr3_aa: CASSIVAGWGNEQFF; v_call: TRBV19; d_call: TRBD2; cdr3_length: 15; clone_size: .; j_call: TRBJ2-1
cdr3_nt: TGTGCCAGCAGCCCGAACAGGGACACTGAAGCTTTCTTT; cdr3_aa: CASSPNRDTEAFF; v_call: TRBV7-9; d_call: .; cdr3_length: 13; clone_size: once; j_call: TRBJ1-1
cdr3_nt: TGTGCCAGCAGAGGTAGATCAGGGGCAACTAATGAAAAACTGTTTTTT; cdr3_aa: CASRGRSGATNEKLFF; v_call: TRBV13; d_call: .; cdr3_length: 16; clone_size: .; j_call: TRBJ1-4
cdr3_nt: TGTGCCAGCAGAGAGACGACAGTCAACACTGAAGCTTTCTTT; cdr3_aa: CASRETTVNTEAFF; v_call: TRBV6-5; d_call: .; cdr3_length: 14; clone_size: .; j_call: TRBJ1-1
cdr3_nt: TGTGCCACCAGTGATTCAAGAACAGCTAGCACAGATACGCAGTATTTT; cdr3_aa: CATSDSRTASTDTQYF; v_call: TRBV24-1; d_call: .; cdr3_length: 16; clone_size: .; j_call: TRBJ2-3
cdr3_nt: TGTGCCAGCAGTTACGCGGAAACGAACACCGGGGAGCTGTTTTTT; cdr3_aa: CASSYAETNTGELFF; v_call: TRBV6-5; d_call: .; cdr3_length: 15; clone_size: .; j_call: TRBJ2-2
cdr3_nt: TGTGCCAGCAGTGAGTGGCAGGGCCCCGGCGAGCAGTACTTC; cdr3_aa: CASSEWQGPGEQYF; v_call: TRBV2; d_call: .; cdr3_length: 14; clone_size: .; j_call: TRBJ2-7
cdr3_nt: TGTGCCAGCAGTTTAGGAGGTAGCTCTGGAAACACCATATATTTT; cdr3_aa: CASSLGGSSGNTIYF; v_call: TRBV27; d_call: .; cdr3_length: 15; clone_size: .; j_call: TRBJ1-3
cdr3_nt: TGCAGCGTTGGCAGGGGACAGAACTACGAGCAGTACTTC; cdr3_aa: CSVGRGQNYEQYF; v_call: TRBV29-1; d_call: TRBD1; cdr3_length: 13; clone_size: .; j_call: TRBJ2-7
cdr3_nt: TGTGCCAGCAGCCCACTCCCATACGAGCAGTACTTC; cdr3_aa: CASSPLPYEQYF; v_call: TRBV7-3; d_call: .; cdr3_length: 12; clone_size: .; j_call: TRBJ2-7
cdr3_nt: TGTGCCAGCAGTTTTATCCCCGGGACTCAAACCTACAATGAGCAGTTCTTC; cdr3_aa: CASSFIPGTQTYNEQFF; v_call: TRBV28; d_call: .; cdr3_length: 17; clone_size: .; j_call: TRBJ2-1
cdr3_nt: TGTGCCTGGAGTCCCTGGGGACTAGCGGGGGGGACGGGGCAGTTCTTC; cdr3_aa: CAWSPWGLAGGTGQFF; v_call: TRBV30; d_call: TRBD2; cdr3_length: 16; clone_size: .; j_call: TRBJ2-1
cdr3_nt: TGTGCCAGCAGCCCGAGCGGGGGGGCCTCAGATACGCAGTATTTT; cdr3_aa: CASSPSGGASDTQYF; v_call: TRBV3-1/TRBV3-2; d_call: TRBD2; cdr3_length: 15; clone_size: .; j_call: TRBJ2-3
cdr3_nt: TGTGCCTGGAGTGTACGGGGTGAGCAGTTCTTC; cdr3_aa: CAWSVRGEQFF; v_call: TRBV30; d_call: .; cdr3_length: 11; clone_size: .; j_call: TRBJ2-1
cdr3_nt: TGTGCCTGGAGTCCTCCGGGACAGATTAGCACAGATACGCAGTATTTT; cdr3_aa: CAWSPPGQISTDTQYF; v_call: TRBV30; d_call: TRBD1; cdr3_length: 16; clone_size: once; j_call: TRBJ2-3
cdr3_nt: TGTGCCAGCAGTCCCCGGGACAGGGGGCACTATGGCTACACCTTC; cdr3_aa: CASSPRDRGHYGYTF; v_call: TRBV27; d_call: TRBD1; cdr3_length: 15; clone_size: .; j_call: TRBJ1-2
cdr3_nt: TGCGCCAGCAGACCAGGGACTGGAGTAGATACGCAGTATTTT; cdr3_aa: CASRPGTGVDTQYF; v_call: TRBV5-1; d_call: .; cdr3_length: 14; clone_size: once; j_call: TRBJ2-3
cdr3_nt: TGTGCCAGCAGCTTGGGACAGAGTCAAGAGACCCAGTACTTC; cdr3_aa: CASSLGQSQETQYF; v_call: TRBV5-5; d_call: .; cdr3_length: 14; clone_size: .; j_call: TRBJ2-5
cdr3_nt: TGTGCCAGCAGCTTAGAGGGGTGGCTAGCGGGAGGGGAGCCAGATACGCAGTATTTT; cdr3_aa: CASSLEGWLAGGEPDTQYF; v_call: TRBV7-2; d_call: TRBD2; cdr3_length: 19; clone_size: .; j_call: TRBJ2-3
cdr3_nt: TGTGCCAGCAGTGACTTAGCGGGAGGGAATGAGCAGTTCTTC; cdr3_aa: CASSDLAGGNEQFF; v_call: TRBV6-4; d_call: TRBD2; cdr3_length: 14; clone_size: few; j_call: TRBJ2-1
cdr3_nt: TGTGCCAGCAGCCTGACAGGGTCGTTCGAGCAGTACTTC; cdr3_aa: CASSLTGSFEQYF; v_call: TRBV28; d_call: TRBD1; cdr3_length: 13; clone_size: .; j_call: TRBJ2-7
cdr3_nt: TGCGCCAGCAGCCAAGATGACAGGGGTAACTATGGCTACACCTTC; cdr3_aa: CASSQDDRGNYGYTF; v_call: TRBV4-1; d_call: TRBD1; cdr3_length: 15; clone_size: once; j_call: TRBJ1-2
cdr3_nt: TGCGCCAGCGGGGGGGATTATAATTCACCCCTCCACTTT; cdr3_aa: CASGGDYNSPLHF; v_call: TRBV10-2; d_call: .; cdr3_length: 13; clone_size: .; j_call: TRBJ1-6
cdr3_nt: TGTGCCACCAGTAAGGAACGGGGGAGCTCCTACGAGCAGTACTTC; cdr3_aa: CATSKERGSSYEQYF; v_call: TRBV15; d_call: .; cdr3_length: 15; clone_size: .; j_call: TRBJ2-7
cdr3_nt: TGTGCCAGCAGAAATACGGACACGGAGACCCAGTACTTC; cdr3_aa: CASRNTDTETQYF; v_call: TRBV12-3/TRBV12-4; d_call: .; cdr3_length: 13; clone_size: .; j_call: TRBJ2-5
cdr3_nt: TGTGCTAGTGGTTTGGTACTCGGGGGCTCCTACGAGCAGTACTTC; cdr3_aa: CASGLVLGGSYEQYF; v_call: TRBV12-5; d_call: .; cdr3_length: 15; clone_size: .; j_call: TRBJ2-7
cdr3_nt: TGTGCCAGCAGCTTATTTGAGAGCTCCTACAATGAGCAGTTCTTC; cdr3_aa: CASSLFESSYNEQFF; v_call: TRBV11-2; d_call: .; cdr3_length: 15; clone_size: once; j_call: TRBJ2-1
cdr3_nt: TGTGCCAGCAGCCTAGGGACATGGCCCAATGAGCAGTTCTTC; cdr3_aa: CASSLGTWPNEQFF; v_call: TRBV28; d_call: .; cdr3_length: 14; clone_size: .; j_call: TRBJ2-1
cdr3_nt: TGCGCCAGCAGCTTGGTGTCAGCGAGTCTTACTATCAGCTACACCTTC; cdr3_aa: CASSLVSASLTISYTF; v_call: TRBV5-1; d_call: .; cdr3_length: 16; clone_size: .; j_call: TRBJ1-2
cdr3_nt: TGTGCCAGCAGCCCCCGTAGCGGTCTTAGCTCCTACAATGAGCAGTTCTTC; cdr3_aa: CASSPRSGLSSYNEQFF; v_call: TRBV7-6; d_call: .; cdr3_length: 17; clone_size: .; j_call: TRBJ2-1
cdr3_nt: TGTGCCAGCAGCCAAGATATCACTGGACTAATAGTAGAGACCCAGTACTTC; cdr3_aa: CASSQDITGLIVETQYF; v_call: TRBV3-1/TRBV3-2; d_call: .; cdr3_length: 17; clone_size: .; j_call: TRBJ2-5
cdr3_nt: TGTGCCAGCAGCCGCCCGGGACAGGGTCGTTCACCCCTCCACTTT; cdr3_aa: CASSRPGQGRSPLHF; v_call: TRBV16; d_call: TRBD1; cdr3_length: 15; clone_size: .; j_call: TRBJ1-6
cdr3_nt: TGTGCCAGTAGTATCTTAGCGGGATCATCTCCCTACGAGCAGTACTTC; cdr3_aa: CASSILAGSSPYEQYF; v_call: TRBV19; d_call: TRBD2; cdr3_length: 16; clone_size: .; j_call: TRBJ2-7
cdr3_nt: TGTGCCAGCAGTTCAGGGACAGGGAGCTCCTACGAGCAGTACTTC; cdr3_aa: CASSSGTGSSYEQYF; v_call: TRBV27; d_call: TRBD1; cdr3_length: 15; clone_size: .; j_call: TRBJ2-7
cdr3_nt: TGTGCCAGCTCACGAGGACAAACCGATAGCACAGATACGCAGTATTTT; cdr3_aa: CASSRGQTDSTDTQYF; v_call: TRBV18; d_call: .; cdr3_length: 16; clone_size: .; j_call: TRBJ2-3
cdr3_nt: TGTGCCAGCAGCGTGGACAGCCTGCCTCGCGGGGAGCAGTACTTC; cdr3_aa: CASSVDSLPRGEQYF; v_call: TRBV9; d_call: .; cdr3_length: 15; clone_size: .; j_call: TRBJ2-7
cdr3_nt: TGTGCCAGCAGCCTAACTAGCGGGAGTAGTGAGACCCAGTACTTC; cdr3_aa: CASSLTSGSSETQYF; v_call: TRBV7-9; d_call: TRBD2; cdr3_length: 15; clone_size: .; j_call: TRBJ2-5
cdr3_nt: TGCGCCAGCAGCCAAGATTCAGGGACTAGCGGGGTCCCAGATACGCAGTATTTT; cdr3_aa: CASSQDSGTSGVPDTQYF; v_call: TRBV4-1; d_call: TRBD2; cdr3_length: 18; clone_size: .; j_call: TRBJ2-3
cdr3_nt: TGTGCCAGCAGCCTTTCTGGACAGAATAATTCACCCCTCCACTTT; cdr3_aa: CASSLSGQNNSPLHF; v_call: TRBV11-2; d_call: .; cdr3_length: 15; clone_size: .; j_call: TRBJ1-6
cdr3_nt: TGTGCCAGCAGCACGTCGAGCCCTAGCGCAGATACGCAGTATTTT; cdr3_aa: CASSTSSPSADTQYF; v_call: TRBV11-1; d_call: .; cdr3_length: 15; clone_size: .; j_call: TRBJ2-3
cdr3_nt: TGTGCCAGCAGCCCAAACCACAGGGGTAAGGATGAGCAGTTCTTC; cdr3_aa: CASSPNHRGKDEQFF; v_call: TRBV13; d_call: TRBD1; cdr3_length: 15; clone_size: .; j_call: TRBJ2-1